The 21 T cell receptor beta chains below come from one sample, sequenced in a study of CD8+ T cells in alopecia areata. Isolated RNA was reverse transcribed into cDNA used as the sequencing template. TCRdb keeps only in-frame clones here, not all; method: immunoSEQ multiplex PCR. The profile shows about 190,000 clones, approximately 60% of them singletons. Treatment meaning: oral pan-JAK inhibitor, 5-10 mg twice daily. Sample: CD4+ T cells sorted from blood, taken at week 4, from a patient treated with tofacitinib. Source of these receptors: a human donor with alopecia areata.

The V and J genes are TRBV9 and TRBJ2-2; possible D gene TRBD1, 6 bases. Germline CDR1 and CDR2: SGDLS and YYNGEE. V lost 2 bases and J 1 base, leaving 9 bases between the germline ends. The CDR3 runs to 15 residues. For the CDR3, the DNA is TGTGCCAGCAGCGTCCTGGGACAGAACACCGGGGAGCTGTTTTTT. This sequence encodes CASSVLGQNTGELFF.

The chain links TRBV29-1 to TRBJ1-2, with D unresolved. Germline CDR1 reads SQVTM; CDR2 reads ANQGSEA. The CDR3 sequence is 12 residues long. V was pared by 3 bases and J by 4 bases, with 9 bases between. The chain's CDR3 is CSVDVRLYGYTF. The CDR3 DNA is TGCAGCGTTGATGTCCGGCTCTATGGCTACACCTTC.

This clone has just a few counts. The CDR3 loop reads CASSLGSSLTYEQYF. The CDR3 DNA is TGCGCCAGCAGCTTGGGTAGCAGCTTAACCTACGAGCAGTACTTC. The chain recombines TRBV5-1 with TRBJ2-7; D unresolved. The germline CDR1 and CDR2 sequences are SGHRS and YFSETQ. Trimming shortened V by 0 bases and J by 2 bases, and 12 bases separated the two germline ends. The length of the CDR3 is 15 residues.

This clone was detected only once. The chain couples TRBV15 to TRBJ2-7; no firm D call. The V end lost 1 base, the J end lost 3 bases, and 7 bases lay between the germline ends. Germline V gene sequence: CDR1 LNHNV, CDR2 YYDKDF (reference sequence). The CDR3 has 13 amino acids. CDR3 coding DNA: TGTGCCACCAGCAGAGTTCAGAACTACGAGCAGTACTTC. Its protein product is CATSRVQNYEQYF.

This chain uses TRBV11-2 with TRBJ1-1, with D possibly matching TRBD1 (5 bases). Trimming pared 1 base from V and 6 bases from J, leaving 9 bases between. Germline V CDR1 and CDR2: SGHAT, FQNNGV. The CDR3 runs 13 residues. This CDR3 reads CASSLVREAEAFF. The CDR3 DNA is TGTGCCAGCAGCTTAGTCAGGGAAGCTGAAGCTTTCTTT.

The chain recombines TRBV7-9 with TRBJ2-6; maybe TRBD1 (6 bases). The germline V gene has CDR1 SEHNR and CDR2 FQNEAQ (reference sequence). The CDR3 spans 12 residues. The V and J ends lost 4 bases and 9 bases respectively, with 7 bases between them. Here the CDR3 DNA reads TGTGCCAGCAGCTCGGACAGCAACGTCCTGACTTTC. Residues: CASSSDSNVLTF.

This clone occurred once. The rearrangement joins TRBV6-5 to TRBJ1-2, with D possibly TRBD1 on 5 matching bases. In germline, CDR1 is MNHEY, CDR2 SVGAGI. The germline V and J ends were trimmed by 0 bases and 2 bases, with 10 bases remaining between them. The CDR3 extends over 15 amino acids. CDR3: CASSYSGRQNYGYTF. The CDR3 DNA reads as TGTGCCAGCAGTTACTCGGGCCGACAGAACTATGGCTACACCTTC.

The chain uses TRBV12-5 and TRBJ2-3; no definite D call. V was shortened by 1 base and J by 1 base, with 3 bases between the two germline ends. The CDR3 has 13 amino acids. Germline V gives CDR1 LGHNT, CDR2 FRNRAP. DNA of the CDR3: TGTGCTAGTGGTTTGGGGGGCACAGATACGCAGTATTTT. Protein sequence: CASGLGGTDTQYF.

V usage is TRBV29-1 and J usage is TRBJ2-2, with 10 bases fitting TRBD1. The CDR3 is made up of 15 amino acids. The V gene end was trimmed by 5 bases and the J gene end by 5 bases; junction bases not matched to a gene: 8. Germline CDR1 is SQVTM and CDR2 is ANQGSEA. CDR3 sequence (DNA): TGCAGCGTTAGAACCGGGACAGGGGATACCGGGGAGCTGTTTTTT. This gives the protein CSVRTGTGDTGELFF.

This chain uses TRBV7-9 with TRBJ2-1; TRBD2 might be the D (5 bases). The V gene's germline CDR1 is SEHNR and CDR2 FQNEAQ (reference sequence). Trimming shortened V by 6 bases and J by 5 bases, and 17 bases separated the two germline ends. The CDR3 runs to 15 residues. For the CDR3, the DNA is TGTGCCAGCAGTTTTTATAACGGGATTAACAATGAGCAGTTCTTC. This gives the protein CASSFYNGINNEQFF. The entire variable domain, with the rest obtained from reference TRBV7-9 and TRBJ2-1, is as follows: DTGVSQNPRHKITKRGQNVTFRCDPISEHNRLYWYRQTLGQGPEFLTYFQNEAQLEKSRLLSDRFSAERPKGSFSTLEIQRTEQGDSAMYLCASSFYNGINNEQFFGPGTRLTVL.

The chain couples TRBV6-5 to TRBJ2-7; 8 nucleotides line up with TRBD2. Germline V gene lookup returns CDR1 MNHEY and CDR2 SVGAGI. CDR3 length equals 13 residues. Trimming removed 4 bases from V and 6 bases from J; junction bases left unmatched: 5. DNA for the CDR3: TGTGCCAGCAGTTTTCGGGCGGGAGGCGAGCAGTACTTC. Translating it yields CASSFRAGGEQYF.

The V and J genes are TRBV30 and TRBJ2-5; no firm D call. This CDR3 region has 12 residues. The V gene lost 4 bases and the J gene lost 0 bases, with 6 bases spanning the gap. Germline V gene data show CDR1 as GTSNPN and CDR2 as SVGIG (reference sequence). CDR3 sequence reads: CAWMRHQETQYF. The CDR3 coding sequence is TGTGCCTGGATGAGGCACCAAGAGACCCAGTACTTC.

This chain uses TRBV5-6 with TRBJ2-7, with TRBD1 identical over 9 bases. Per germline, CDR1 SGHDT and CDR2 YYEEEE. Losses at the gene ends were 1 base for V and 3 bases for J; bases not matched to a gene: 5. The CDR3 covers 15 residues. The CDR3 region has the DNA TGTGCCAGCAGCTTGCCGGGACAGGGAGTCTACGAGCAGTACTTC. This encodes CASSLPGQGVYEQYF. The full variable domain, completed using reference TRBV5-6 and TRBJ2-7, is DAGVTQSPTHLIKTRGQQVTLRCSPKSGHDTVSWYQQALGQGPQFIFQYYEEEERQRGNFPDRFSGHQFPNYSSELNVNALLLGDSALYLCASSLPGQGVYEQYFGPGTRLTVT.

The chain carries TRBV9 and TRBJ2-1; the D gene is possibly TRBD2 (6 bases). CDR1 and CDR2 from the germline V gene are SGDLS and YYNGEE. The CDR3 length is 15 residues. Trimming shortened V by 4 bases and J by 0 bases, and 11 bases separated the two germline ends. CDR3 sequence: CASSPLATSYNEQFF. As DNA, the CDR3 is TGTGCCAGCAGCCCTCTAGCGACCTCCTACAATGAGCAGTTCTTC.

V and J are TRBV25-1 and TRBJ1-5, with D perhaps TRBD1 (6 bases). Germline-derived CDR1 and CDR2 are MGHDK and SYGVNS. V dropped 8 bases and J dropped 7 bases, with 12 bases sitting between them. The CDR3 covers 12 residues. The CDR3 region is CASRQESQPQHF. CDR3 nucleotides: TGTGCCAGCCGACAGGAGAGCCAGCCCCAGCATTTT. The full variable domain, completed using reference TRBV25-1 and TRBJ1-5, is EADIYQTPRYLVIGTGKKITLECSQTMGHDKMYWYQQDPGMELHLIHYSYGVNSTEKGDLSSESTVSRIRTEHFPLTLESARPSHTSQYLCASRQESQPQHFGDGTRLSIL.

The chain recombines TRBV15 with TRBJ1-5; TRBD1 matches 8 bases. There are 15 residues in the CDR3. In germline, CDR1 is LNHNV, CDR2 YYDKDF (reference sequence). J gave up 6 bases and V 1 base, and 5 bases lay outside the gene matches. The CDR3 spells CATSRGQGAGQPQHF. The CDR3 DNA reads TGTGCCACCAGCAGAGGGCAGGGGGCTGGTCAGCCCCAGCATTTT.

This clone was observed once. This sequence joins TRBV29-1 and TRBJ1-4, with 8 bases matching TRBD1. The germline CDR1 and CDR2 sequences are SQVTM and ANQGSEA. J was trimmed by 7 bases and V by 7 bases; bases with no gene match: 11. This CDR3 is built from 14 residues. CDR3 in amino acids: CSAQGGQDLEKLFF. CDR3 nucleotides: TGCAGCGCCCAGGGGGGACAGGACCTTGAAAAACTGTTTTTT.

The chain combines TRBV5-1 with TRBJ2-7, with 7 positions matching TRBD1. The V gene end was trimmed by 4 bases and the J gene end by 5 bases; junction bases not matched to a gene: 12. CDR3 size: 15 residues. Germline V gives CDR1 SGHRS, CDR2 YFSETQ. For the CDR3, the DNA is TGCGCCAGCAGCCGCGTGGTAGGGGGCCCCAACGAGCAGTACTTC. Protein product: CASSRVVGGPNEQYF. Complete variable domain (other parts from reference TRBV5-1 and TRBJ2-7): KAGVTQTPRYLIKTRGQQVTLSCSPISGHRSVSWYQQTPGQGLQFLFEYFSETQRNKGNFPGRFSGRQFSNSRSEMNVSTLELGDSALYLCASSRVVGGPNEQYFGPGTRLTVT.

This clone was detected a few times. V and J are TRBV18 and TRBJ2-2; D may correspond to TRBD1 or TRBD2 (5 bases each). The V gene's germline CDR1 is KGHSH and CDR2 LQKENI. The CDR3 is 17 amino acids. Trimming took 6 bases from V and 4 from J, leaving 21 bases between them. CDR3 loop: CASSARGTKISTGELFF. In DNA, the CDR3 is TGTGCCAGCTCCGCGCGAGGGACCAAGATTTCCACCGGGGAGCTGTTTTTT. Based on the CDR3 plus reference TRBV18 and TRBJ2-2, the full variable domain is NAGVMQNPRHLVRRRGQEARLRCSPMKGHSHVYWYRQLPEEGLKFMVYLQKENIIDESGMPKERFSAEFPKEGPSILRIQQVVRGDSAAYFCASSARGTKISTGELFFGEGSRLTVL.

CDR3 in amino acids: CASSEVGGTDTQYF. Written as DNA, the CDR3 is TGTGCCAGCAGTGAAGTTGGTGGGACAGATACGCAGTATTTT. The rearrangement links TRBV2 to TRBJ2-3, with D hard to call. Trimming cost V 1 base and J 3 bases, with 8 bases left between them. The CDR3 sequence is 14 residues long. Germline lookup yields CDR1 SNHLY and CDR2 FYNNEI.

The chain recombines TRBV28 with TRBJ2-7; D is unclear. This CDR3 has 12 residues. The germline V gene encodes CDR1 MDHEN and CDR2 SYDVKM. V shed 6 bases and J shed 2 bases, with 8 bases lying between them. In DNA form, the CDR3 reads TGTGCCAGCAGCGAAACAGCCTACGAGCAGTACTTC. Protein sequence: CASSETAYEQYF.